This T cell receptor (beta chain) was sequenced in a study of T cell responses to AZD1222 COVID-19 vaccine. For the study at large: Some second doses came at about 4 weeks and others at about 12 weeks; these were pooled.

This CDR3 has 13 residues. Trimming removed 11 bases at V and 0 bases at J, with 14 bases between. Germline V gene data show CDR1 as ENHRY and CDR2 as SYGVKD. TCRdb's table, derived via immunoSEQ multiplex PCR, lists solely in-frame clones and lacks some. The sample includes around 94,000 clones, 84% of them seen just once. Study-level findings and limits: Reportedly, close to half of spike-specific TCRs are directed against unmutated variant regions. Two AZD1222 doses significantly raised spike-specific TCR breadth and depth over controls. Repertoire sampling happened only post peak T cell response.

In the case of this clone: What it recognizes is unknown.

The sample here was peripheral blood, taken on day 0 of AZD1222 vaccination. This chain joins TRBV10-3 and TRBJ2-7, with D possibly matching TRBD1 (6 bases). This clonotype was sampled from an adult in good health. CDR3 nucleotides: TGTGCCGTGGGGGCTGTTAGCTCCTACGAGCAGTACTTC. Translated, it gives CAVGAVSSYEQYF.